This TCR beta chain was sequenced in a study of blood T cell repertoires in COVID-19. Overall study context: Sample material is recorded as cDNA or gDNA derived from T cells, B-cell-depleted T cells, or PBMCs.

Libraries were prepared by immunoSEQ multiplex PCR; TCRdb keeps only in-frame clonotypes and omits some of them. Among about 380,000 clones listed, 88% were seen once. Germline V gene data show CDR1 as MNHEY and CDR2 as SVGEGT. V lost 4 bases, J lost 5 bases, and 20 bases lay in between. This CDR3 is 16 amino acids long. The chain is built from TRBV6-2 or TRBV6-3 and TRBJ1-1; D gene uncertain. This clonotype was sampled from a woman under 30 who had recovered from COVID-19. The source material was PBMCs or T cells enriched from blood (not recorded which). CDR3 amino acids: CASSFSASGVGTEAFF. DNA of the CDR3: TGTGCCAGCAGTTTCTCGGCAAGTGGCGTCGGGACTGAAGCTTTCTTT.